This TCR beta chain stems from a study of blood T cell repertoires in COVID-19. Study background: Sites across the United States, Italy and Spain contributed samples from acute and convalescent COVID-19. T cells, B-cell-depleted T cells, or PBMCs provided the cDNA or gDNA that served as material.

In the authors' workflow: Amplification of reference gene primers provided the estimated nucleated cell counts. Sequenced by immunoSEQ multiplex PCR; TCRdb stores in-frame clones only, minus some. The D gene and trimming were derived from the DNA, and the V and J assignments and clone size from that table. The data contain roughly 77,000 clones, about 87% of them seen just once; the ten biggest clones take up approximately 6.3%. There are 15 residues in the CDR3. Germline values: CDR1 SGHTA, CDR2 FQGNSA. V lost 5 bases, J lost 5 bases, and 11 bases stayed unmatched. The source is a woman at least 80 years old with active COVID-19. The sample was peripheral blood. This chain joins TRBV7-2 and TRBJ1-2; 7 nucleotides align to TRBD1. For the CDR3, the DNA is TGTGCCAGCAGCCCCGCTCAGGGGGAAGAGTATGGCTACACCTTC. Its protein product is CASSPAQGEEYGYTF.